This T cell receptor (beta chain) was found in a study of identical twins. Germline assignment: CDR1 MNHNS and CDR2 SASEGT. This CDR3 comprises 16 residues. V lost 6 bases and J lost 1; bases outside the gene matches: 10. Carrying unique molecular identifiers, the cDNA also gained a universal primer site through template switching. TCRdb reprocessed the 5' RACE reads via MiXCR and lists one record per CDR3 protein. Altogether some 1,700,000 distinct CDR3 sequences are present, less than 35% being singletons, with the ten largest covering 0.25% to 0.3%. This chain links TRBV6-1 with TRBJ2-3; the match to TRBD2 covers 7 bases. The clonotype comes from a newborn girl in good health. The sample comprised cord blood. CDR3 sequence: CASSLTSVPGTDTQYF. In nucleotides, the CDR3 is TGTGCCAGCAGCCTTACTAGCGTCCCCGGCACAGATACGCAGTATTTT.